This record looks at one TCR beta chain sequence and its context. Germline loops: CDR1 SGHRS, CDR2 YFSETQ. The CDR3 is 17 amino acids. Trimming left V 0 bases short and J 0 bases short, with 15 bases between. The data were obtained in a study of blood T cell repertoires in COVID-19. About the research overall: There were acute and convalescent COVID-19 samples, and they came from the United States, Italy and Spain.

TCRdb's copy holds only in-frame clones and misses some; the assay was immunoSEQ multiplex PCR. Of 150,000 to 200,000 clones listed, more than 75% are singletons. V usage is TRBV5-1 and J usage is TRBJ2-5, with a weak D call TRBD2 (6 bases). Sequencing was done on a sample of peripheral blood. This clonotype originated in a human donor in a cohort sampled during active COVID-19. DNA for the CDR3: TGCGCCAGCAGCTTGGATGGGGAGGAATGGTACCAAGAGACCCAGTACTTC. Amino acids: CASSLDGEEWYQETQYF.